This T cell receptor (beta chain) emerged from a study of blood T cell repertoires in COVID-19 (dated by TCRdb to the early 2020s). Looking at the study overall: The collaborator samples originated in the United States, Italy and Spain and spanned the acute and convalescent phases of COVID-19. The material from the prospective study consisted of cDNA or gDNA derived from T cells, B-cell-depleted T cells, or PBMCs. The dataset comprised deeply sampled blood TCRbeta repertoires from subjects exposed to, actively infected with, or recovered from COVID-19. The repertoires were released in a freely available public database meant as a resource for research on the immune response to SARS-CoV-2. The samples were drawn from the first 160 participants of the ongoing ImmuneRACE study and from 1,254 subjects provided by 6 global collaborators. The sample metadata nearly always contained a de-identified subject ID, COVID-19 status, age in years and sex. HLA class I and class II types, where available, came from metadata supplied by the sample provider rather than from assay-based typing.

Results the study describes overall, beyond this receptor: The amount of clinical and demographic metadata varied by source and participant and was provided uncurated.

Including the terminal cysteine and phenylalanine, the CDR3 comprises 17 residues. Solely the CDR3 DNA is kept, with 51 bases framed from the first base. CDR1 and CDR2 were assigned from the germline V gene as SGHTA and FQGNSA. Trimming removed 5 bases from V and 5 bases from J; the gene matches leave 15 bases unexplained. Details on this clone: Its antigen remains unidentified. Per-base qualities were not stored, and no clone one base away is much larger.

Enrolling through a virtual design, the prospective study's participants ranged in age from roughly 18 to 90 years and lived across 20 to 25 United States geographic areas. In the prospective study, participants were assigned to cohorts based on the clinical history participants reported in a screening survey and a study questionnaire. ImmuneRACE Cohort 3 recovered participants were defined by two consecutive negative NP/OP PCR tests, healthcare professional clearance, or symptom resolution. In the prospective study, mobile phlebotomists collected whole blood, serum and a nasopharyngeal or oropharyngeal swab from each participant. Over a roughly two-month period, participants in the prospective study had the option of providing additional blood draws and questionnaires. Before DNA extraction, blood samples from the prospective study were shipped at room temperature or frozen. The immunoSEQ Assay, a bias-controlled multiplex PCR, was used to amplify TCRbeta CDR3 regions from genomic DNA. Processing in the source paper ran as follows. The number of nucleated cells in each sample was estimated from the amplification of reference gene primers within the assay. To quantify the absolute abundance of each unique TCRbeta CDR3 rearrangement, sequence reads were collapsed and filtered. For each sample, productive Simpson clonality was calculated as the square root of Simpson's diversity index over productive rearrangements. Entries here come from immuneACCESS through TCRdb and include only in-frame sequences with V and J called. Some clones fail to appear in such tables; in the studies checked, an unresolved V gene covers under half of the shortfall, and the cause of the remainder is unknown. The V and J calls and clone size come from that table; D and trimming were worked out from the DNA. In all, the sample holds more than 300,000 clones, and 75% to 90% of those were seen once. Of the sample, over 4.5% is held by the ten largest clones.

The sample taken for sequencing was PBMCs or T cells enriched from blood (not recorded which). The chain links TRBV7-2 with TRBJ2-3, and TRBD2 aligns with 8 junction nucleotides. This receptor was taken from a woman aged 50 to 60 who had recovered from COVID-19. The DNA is TGTGCCAGCAGCCCCGTAACTAGCGGAAGACAGAAAGATACGCAGTATTTT. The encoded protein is CASSPVTSGRQKDTQYF.